This TCR beta chain originates from a study of CD8 T cells in ankylosing spondylitis. This clonotype was recorded a few times. The target antigen is unknown. General study points: According to the report, clones linked to the disease were significantly enriched in matched synovial fluid samples taken from ankylosing spondylitis patients. Roughly eight highly homologous variants made up a TCR beta motif, and this motif appeared characteristic of ankylosing spondylitis blood. Disease-associated clonotypes exhibited CD8+ identity and were relatively infrequent in peripheral blood. A subset of motif variants has previously been described in the synovial fluid and blood of reactive arthritis.

The ends were cut back, 6 bases at V and 6 bases at J, with 24 bases in the middle. The CDR3 is made up of 16 amino acids. MiXCR was run by TCRdb on the 5' RACE reads, yielding one entry per CDR3 protein. The top ten clones hold approximately 0.61% of a sample with 200,000 to 300,000 distinct CDR3 sequences, 20% to 30% of them seen once. The receptor comes from a male donor with ankylosing spondylitis or in good health (not recorded which). This chain joins TRBV12-3 or TRBV12-4 and TRBJ2-7, with TRBD1 as a possible D gene (6 bases). Sequencing was carried out using blood, either unsorted or a sorted T cell fraction (not recorded which). The DNA of the CDR3 is TGTGCCAGCAGCCTCGGGTTTGGGGGCGCCCGTCGCGAGCAGTACTTC. Residues: CASSLGFGGARREQYF.